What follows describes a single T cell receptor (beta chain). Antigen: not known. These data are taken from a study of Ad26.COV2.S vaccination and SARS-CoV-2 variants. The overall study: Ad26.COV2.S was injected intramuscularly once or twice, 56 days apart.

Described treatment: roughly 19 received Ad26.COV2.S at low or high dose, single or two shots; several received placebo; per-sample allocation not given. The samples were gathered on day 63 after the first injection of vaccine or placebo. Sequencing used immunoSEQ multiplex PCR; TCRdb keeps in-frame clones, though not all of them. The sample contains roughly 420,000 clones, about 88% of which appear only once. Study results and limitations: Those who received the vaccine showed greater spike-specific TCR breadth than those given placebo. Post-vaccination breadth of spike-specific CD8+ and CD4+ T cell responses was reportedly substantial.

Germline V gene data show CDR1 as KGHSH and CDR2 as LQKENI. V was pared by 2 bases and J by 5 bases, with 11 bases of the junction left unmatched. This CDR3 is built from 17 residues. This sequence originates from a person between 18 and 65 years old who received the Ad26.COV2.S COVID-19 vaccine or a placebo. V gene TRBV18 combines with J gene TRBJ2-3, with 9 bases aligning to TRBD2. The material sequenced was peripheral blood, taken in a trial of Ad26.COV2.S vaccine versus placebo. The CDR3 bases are TGTGCCAGCTCACCAGGGCTTCTAGCGGGAACATTAGATACGCAGTATTTT. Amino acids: CASSPGLLAGTLDTQYF.